Shown below are 25 T cell receptor beta chains from a single sample sequenced in a study of T cell changes during pregnancy in multiple sclerosis. Sequencing used immunoSEQ multiplex PCR; TCRdb keeps in-frame clones, though not all of them. The data hold about 110,000 clones, with 80% to 95% observed a single time. This sample comprised peripheral blood, obtained in the third trimester of pregnancy. Receptors were obtained from a female donor with multiple sclerosis, enrolled in a pregnancy study.

V usage is TRBV30 and J usage is TRBJ1-4; 9 positions match TRBD1. The CDR3 is 13 residues long. V shed 8 bases and J 7 bases; nucleotides not matched to a gene: 8. From germline, CDR1 is GTSNPN and CDR2 SVGIG (reference sequence). In nucleotides, the CDR3 is TGTGCCGGGGGGACAGGGAGTCCTGAAAAACTGTTTTTT. It specifies CAGGTGSPEKLFF. Filled out from reference TRBV30 and TRBJ1-4, the complete variable domain reads SQTIHQWPATLVQPVGSPLSLECTVEGTSNPNLYWYRQAAGRGLQLLFYSVGIGQISSEVPQNLSASRPQDRQFILSSKKLLLSDSGFYLCAGGTGSPEKLFFGSGTQLSVL.

The chain combines TRBV28 with TRBJ2-7, with 8 bases matching TRBD1. After removal of 6 bases from V and 3 bases from J, the junction contained 13 bases not matched to a gene. Germline CDR1 is MDHEN and CDR2 is SYDVKM. The CDR3 is made up of 16 amino acids. DNA of the CDR3: TGTGCCAGCAGCCCTGGACTCGGACAGGGCTACTACGAGCAGTACTTC. Translated: CASSPGLGQGYYEQYF.

This chain links TRBV4-2 with TRBJ1-4; 8 nucleotides match TRBD1. V shed 3 bases and J 8 bases; nucleotides not matched to a gene: 11. Germline V gene sequence: CDR1 LGHNA, CDR2 YNFKEQ. The CDR3 is made up of 16 amino acids. CDR3: CASSHPGQGGNEKLFF. The CDR3 bases are TGTGCCAGCAGCCATCCCGGACAGGGTGGAAACGAAAAACTGTTTTTT.

The chain combines TRBV30 with TRBJ2-7, with 13 bases fitting TRBD2. The ends lost 5 bases at V and 5 bases at J; junction bases unmatched: 18. The CDR3 has 18 residues. The germline gives CDR1 GTSNPN, CDR2 SVGIG (reference sequence). In DNA, the CDR3 is TGTGCCTGGGGAATCCGTCGGCAGACTAGCGGGAGGCCCCACGAGCAGTACTTC. This codes for CAWGIRRQTSGRPHEQYF.

The chain combines TRBV6-5 with TRBJ2-2; 8 nucleotides align to TRBD2. Losses at the gene ends were 8 bases for V and 5 bases for J; bases not matched to a gene: 4. The CDR3 runs 13 residues. Germline CDR1 MNHEY, CDR2 SVGAGI. The CDR3 DNA sequence: TGTGCCAGCGGCCGGGAGGGAACCGGGGAGCTGTTTTTT. Protein: CASGREGTGELFF.

J is TRBJ2-1 and V is TRBV7-2; tentative D call: TRBD1 (5 bases). Germline CDR1 and CDR2: SGHTA and FQGNSA. The CDR3 has 13 residues. Trimming left V 5 bases short and J 7 bases short, with 12 bases between. The CDR3 loop reads CASSLQGRNEQFF. CDR3 nucleotide sequence: TGTGCCAGCAGCCTCCAGGGAAGGAATGAGCAGTTCTTC.

This chain connects TRBV5-1 to TRBJ2-2; D possibly corresponds to TRBD2 (5 bases). CDR1 is SGHRS, CDR2 YFSETQ, per germline. The V end was cut by 2 bases, the J end by 1 base, with 15 bases between. The CDR3 totals 17 residues. CDR3 sequence (DNA): TGCGCCAGCAGCTTTTTGGCCGGGAACGGGAACACCGGGGAGCTGTTTTTT. Translation gives CASSFLAGNGNTGELFF.

This clone was seen only a few times. This rearrangement joins TRBV25-1 to TRBJ1-6; 7 positions agree with TRBD1. Losses at the gene ends were 6 bases for V and 10 bases for J; bases not matched to a gene: 9. Per germline, CDR1 MGHDK and CDR2 SYGVNS. There are 14 residues in the CDR3. The CDR3 nucleotides read TGTGCCAGCAGAGATGGAGGGGGCGCGTCACCCCTCCACTTT. Translating gives CASRDGGGASPLHF.

The chain is built from TRBV29-1 and TRBJ1-2; D not certain. Trimming pared 3 bases from V and 3 bases from J, leaving 5 bases between. The CDR3 length is 11 residues. Germline lookup yields CDR1 SQVTM and CDR2 ANQGSEA. CDR3 coding DNA: TGCAGCGTTGACCCCGACTATGGCTACACCTTC. Amino acid sequence: CSVDPDYGYTF.

This clone was detected only once. The J gene is TRBJ1-4, the V gene TRBV15, with unresolved D. Trimming took off 3 bases at V and 4 bases at J, with 15 bases between the two ends. The germline V gene has CDR1 LNHNV and CDR2 YYDKDF (reference sequence). This CDR3 contains 16 residues. For the CDR3, the DNA is TGTGCCACCAGCAGCCTAAACCTGGGAGTTAATGAAAAACTGTTTTTT. Amino acid sequence: CATSSLNLGVNEKLFF.

J is TRBJ2-5 and V is TRBV7-3, with D possibly being TRBD2 (6 bases). CDR1 is SGHTA and CDR2 is FQGTGA in the germline V gene. With 3 bases removed from V and 0 bases from J, the gap between germline ends came to 8 bases. This CDR3 comprises 14 residues. CDR3 region: CASSLAGYQETQYF. CDR3 nucleotides: TGTGCCAGCAGCTTGGCGGGATACCAAGAGACCCAGTACTTC.

This chain connects TRBV27 to TRBJ1-2; no reliable D call. The V end was cut by 0 bases, the J end by 7 bases, with 9 bases between. The length of the CDR3 is 13 residues. Germline V gene sequence: CDR1 MNHEY, CDR2 SMNVEV (reference sequence). As DNA, the CDR3 is TGTGCCAGCAGTTTATCGACCGGGTCTGGCTACACCTTC. It specifies CASSLSTGSGYTF.

This CDR3 is CASSRGQGAGYGYTF. DNA for the CDR3: TGTGCCAGCAGCCGCGGACAGGGGGCAGGCTATGGCTACACCTTC. The V and J genes are TRBV7-9 and TRBJ1-2, with 11 bases identical to TRBD1. The CDR3 is 15 amino acids. Trimming removed 5 bases from V and 4 bases from J; junction bases left unmatched: 6. Germline V gene data show CDR1 as SEHNR and CDR2 as FQNEAQ (reference sequence).

This chain connects TRBV7-8 to TRBJ2-7, with 14 bases identical to TRBD2. J was trimmed by 5 bases and V by 0 bases; bases with no gene match: 9. CDR1 is SGHVS, CDR2 FQNEAQ, per germline. This CDR3 spans 18 amino acids. In DNA form, the CDR3 reads TGTGCCAGCAGCTTAGCCTTCCGGACTAGCGGGAGGTTCAACGAGCAGTACTTC. This translates into CASSLAFRTSGRFNEQYF.

V gene TRBV13 combines with J gene TRBJ2-3; a weak D match, TRBD2 (5 bases). The CDR3 length is 14 residues. The V gene's germline CDR1 is PRHDT and CDR2 FYEKMQ (reference sequence). V lost 4 bases, J lost 5 bases, and 13 bases lay in between. The DNA for the CDR3 is TGTGCCAGCAGCTCCCGGGCCCGGGGAGATACGCAGTATTTT. As protein: CASSSRARGDTQYF.

CDR3 amino acids: CATRVEGLAGGRTDTQYF. The CDR3 DNA is TGTGCCACCAGGGTAGAAGGACTAGCGGGGGGGAGGACAGATACGCAGTATTTT. This chain joins TRBV15 and TRBJ2-3, with 15 bases that match TRBD2. The CDR3 totals 18 residues. The V gene end was trimmed by 6 bases and the J gene end by 3 bases; junction bases not matched to a gene: 10. Germline CDR1 is LNHNV and CDR2 is YYDKDF (reference sequence).

The V gene is TRBV19, the J gene TRBJ1-1; TRBD1 matches at 10 bases. The CDR3 covers 14 residues. CDR1 and CDR2 from the germline V gene are LNHDA and SQIVND (reference sequence). With 3 bases clipped from V and 4 bases from J, the junction kept 2 bases outside the gene matches. The CDR3 loop reads CASSIGQGVTEAFF. CDR3 nucleotides: TGTGCCAGTAGTATTGGACAGGGGGTCACTGAAGCTTTCTTT.

V is TRBV5-1 and J is TRBJ2-3, with TRBD2 identical over 9 bases. The CDR3 contains 16 residues. Germline V gene lookup returns CDR1 SGHRS and CDR2 YFSETQ. V shed 0 bases and J 1 base; nucleotides not matched to a gene: 3. The CDR3 protein is CASSLVTSGGTDTQYF. DNA for the CDR3: TGCGCCAGCAGCTTGGTGACTAGCGGTGGCACAGATACGCAGTATTTT.

Turning to this clone: This specimen includes other DNA sequences encoding the same CDR3. This chain connects TRBV9 to TRBJ2-1; 11 bases fit TRBD2. Per the germline V gene, CDR1 is SGDLS and CDR2 is YYNGEE. J gave up 5 bases and V 0 bases, and 1 base lay outside the gene matches. CDR3 size: 15 residues. Here the CDR3 reads CASSVELAGDNEQFF. CDR3 DNA sequence: TGTGCCAGCAGCGTAGAACTAGCGGGAGACAATGAGCAGTTCTTC.

The chain couples TRBV1 to TRBJ2-1; the DNA was not used to check the table's D call, TRBD2. TRBV1 corresponds to a pseudogene. The CDR3 extends over 16 amino acids. The CDR3 protein is CTSSHAYSGTYNEQFF. In DNA, the CDR3 is TGCACCAGCAGCCACGCCTATAGCGGTACCTACAATGAGCAGTTCTTC.

The chain recombines TRBV9 with TRBJ2-2; TRBD1 matches 9 bases. Germline values: CDR1 SGDLS, CDR2 YYNGEE. V was clipped by 0 bases and J by 3 bases; unmatched bases: 3. CDR3 size: 16 residues. The CDR3 region is CASSVGQGVDTGELFF. In nucleotides, the CDR3 is TGTGCCAGCAGCGTAGGACAGGGGGTGGACACCGGGGAGCTGTTTTTT. The full variable domain, completed using reference TRBV9 and TRBJ2-2, is DSGVTQTPKHLITATGQRVTLRCSPRSGDLSVYWYQQSLDQGLQFLIQYYNGEERAKGNILERFSAQQFPDLHSELNLSSLELGDSALYFCASSVGQGVDTGELFFGEGSRLTVL.

This clone appeared a single time. The V gene is TRBV5-1, the J gene TRBJ2-5; 8 bases agree with TRBD2. CDR1 and CDR2 (germline): SGHRS, YFSETQ. CDR3 length: 14 amino acids. Losses at the gene ends were 6 bases for V and 2 bases for J; bases not matched to a gene: 6. Here the CDR3 reads CASTVLAEQETQYF. As DNA, the CDR3 is TGCGCCAGCACAGTACTAGCGGAGCAAGAGACCCAGTACTTC.

J is TRBJ1-5 and V is TRBV5-1, with 10 bases matching TRBD1. CDR3 length: 15 amino acids. Germline V CDR1 and CDR2: SGHRS, YFSETQ. The ends lost 4 bases at V and 2 bases at J; junction bases unmatched: 3. CDR3 in amino acids: CASSVGTGGNQPQHF. CDR3 nucleotides: TGCGCCAGCAGCGTCGGGACAGGGGGCAATCAGCCCCAGCATTTT.

The CDR3 reads CASSVATGHTEAFF. The CDR3 coding sequence is TGTGCCAGCAGCGTAGCTACGGGTCACACTGAAGCTTTCTTT. V gene TRBV9 combines with J gene TRBJ1-1, with no clear D. The CDR3 consists of 14 residues. The V end lost 0 bases, the J end lost 3 bases, and 9 bases lay between the germline ends. Germline assignment: CDR1 SGDLS and CDR2 YYNGEE.

The chain employs TRBV18 and TRBJ2-1; D possibly corresponds to TRBD2 (6 bases). The CDR3 consists of 16 residues. Per germline, CDR1 KGHSH and CDR2 LQKENI. Trimming took off 3 bases at V and 5 bases at J, with 17 bases between the two ends. In DNA form, the CDR3 reads TGTGCCAGCTCACCCTCCTGGCCGGGAGCCGACAATGAGCAGTTCTTC. This translates into CASSPSWPGADNEQFF.